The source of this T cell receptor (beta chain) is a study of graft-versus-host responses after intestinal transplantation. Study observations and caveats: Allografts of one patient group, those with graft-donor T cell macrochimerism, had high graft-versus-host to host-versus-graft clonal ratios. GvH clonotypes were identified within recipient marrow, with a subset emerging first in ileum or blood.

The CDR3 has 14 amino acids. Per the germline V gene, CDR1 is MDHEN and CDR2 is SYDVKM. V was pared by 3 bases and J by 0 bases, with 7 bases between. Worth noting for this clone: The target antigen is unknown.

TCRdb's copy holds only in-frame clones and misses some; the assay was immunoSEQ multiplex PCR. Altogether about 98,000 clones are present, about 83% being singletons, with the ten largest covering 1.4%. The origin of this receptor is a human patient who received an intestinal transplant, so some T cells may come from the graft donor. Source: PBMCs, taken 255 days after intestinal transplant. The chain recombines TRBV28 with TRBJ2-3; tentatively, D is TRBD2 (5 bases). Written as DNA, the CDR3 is TGTGCCAGCAGTTTTCGGGGTAGCACAGATACGCAGTATTTT. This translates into CASSFRGSTDTQYF.